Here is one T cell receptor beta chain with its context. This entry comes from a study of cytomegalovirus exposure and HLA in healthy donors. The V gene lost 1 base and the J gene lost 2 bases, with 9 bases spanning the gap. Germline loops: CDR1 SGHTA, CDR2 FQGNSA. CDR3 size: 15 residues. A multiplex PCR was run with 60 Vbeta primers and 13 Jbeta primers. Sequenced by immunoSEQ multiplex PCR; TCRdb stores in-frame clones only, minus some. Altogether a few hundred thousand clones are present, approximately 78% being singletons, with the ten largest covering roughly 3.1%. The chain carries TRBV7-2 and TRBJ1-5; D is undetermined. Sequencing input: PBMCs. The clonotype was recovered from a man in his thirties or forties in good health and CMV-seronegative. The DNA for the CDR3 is TGTGCCAGCAGCTTAGTTGTGGGCGGCAATCAGCCCCAGCATTTT. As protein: CASSLVVGGNQPQHF.